A selection of T cell receptor beta chains follows, all from one sample in a study of T cells after yellow fever vaccination. Using its own MiXCR run on the 5' RACE reads, TCRdb lists one record per CDR3 protein. The sample consists of roughly 520,000 distinct CDR3 sequences, just over 20% of them appearing once. Specimen: PBMCs, collected roughly 20 days after the first yellow fever vaccination. The origin of the receptors is a man aged 18 to 29 who received the YFV17D yellow fever vaccine. The CDR3 runs from the conserved cysteine through the conserved F or W. D genes are given only for firm matches. The size of a clone is reported for some rows only, either as once, few or many, or as a class for expanded clones.

D	J	size	V	CDR3	DNA
TRBD1	TRBJ1-5	.	TRBV4-3	CASSQDAGTGIQPQHF	TGCGCCAGCAGCCAAGATGCCGGGACAGGGATTCAGCCCCAGCATTTT
.	TRBJ2-5	few	TRBV5-1	CASSREAGGTLAQYF	TGCGCCAGCAGCCGCGAGGCCGGCGGGACTCTGGCCCAGTACTTC
.	TRBJ2-3	few	TRBV24-1	CATSDWGQDQYF	TGTGCCACCAGTGATTGGGGACAAGATCAGTATTTT
.	TRBJ1-2	few	TRBV12-3/TRBV12-4	CASNQDTLTYGYTF	TGTGCCAGCAACCAAGACACGCTTACCTATGGCTACACCTTC
.	TRBJ2-3	.	TRBV19	CASSIGQTDTQYF	TGTGCCAGTAGTATAGGACAGACAGATACGCAGTATTTT
TRBD2	TRBJ2-3	.	TRBV7-2	CASSWGAGEQYF	TGTGCCAGCAGCTGGGGTGCGGGGGAGCAGTATTTT
TRBD1	TRBJ1-3	many	TRBV7-2	CASRTGQGGNTIYF	TGTGCCAGCAGAACAGGACAGGGAGGAAACACCATATATTTT
.	TRBJ1-6	.	TRBV15	CATSPNSYNSPLHF	TGTGCCACCAGCCCAAATTCGTATAATTCACCCCTCCACTTT
.	TRBJ2-5	.	TRBV20-1	CSARLVGETQYF	TGCAGTGCTAGGTTGGTGGGGGAGACCCAGTACTTC
.	TRBJ1-4	.	TRBV10-3	CAIGGQVNEKLFF	TGTGCCATCGGGGGACAAGTTAATGAAAAACTGTTTTTT
.	TRBJ2-3	.	TRBV7-2	CASSRGANVLGTQYF	TGTGCCAGCAGCCGAGGGGCCAATGTACTCGGTACGCAGTATTTT
TRBD2	TRBJ2-4	few	TRBV12-3/TRBV12-4	CASTLNGGGLNIQYF	TGTGCCAGCACCCTCAACGGGGGGGGACTCAACATTCAGTACTTC
.	TRBJ2-3	.	TRBV6-5	CASGQRAATQYF	TGTGCCAGCGGACAAAGGGCAGCGACGCAGTATTTT
.	TRBJ2-5	.	TRBV18	CASSPPAGYETQYF	TGTGCCAGCTCACCACCGGCAGGGTACGAGACCCAGTACTTC
.	TRBJ1-4	few	TRBV12-3/TRBV12-4	CASSPAFIGLFF	TGTGCCAGCAGCCCAGCGTTTATAGGACTGTTTTTT
TRBD1	TRBJ1-4	.	TRBV6-5	CASSSKTGGEDEKLFF	TGTGCCAGCAGTTCAAAGACAGGGGGCGAGGATGAAAAACTGTTTTTT
TRBD2	TRBJ2-3	few	TRBV7-2	CASSPTSGGTSTDTQYF	TGTGCCAGCAGCCCGACTAGCGGGGGGACTAGCACAGATACGCAGTATTTT
.	TRBJ2-7	.	TRBV7-2	CASRRTVTYEQYF	TGTGCCAGCAGGCGGACAGTGACCTACGAGCAGTACTTC
TRBD2	TRBJ2-3	few	TRBV7-8	CASSLIPSGSTDTQYF	TGTGCCAGCAGCTTAATCCCTAGCGGTAGCACAGATACGCAGTATTTT
.	TRBJ2-7	few	TRBV7-8	CASSYRVGYEQYF	TGTGCCAGCAGCTATAGAGTGGGCTACGAGCAGTACTTC
.	TRBJ2-1	.	TRBV5-1	CASSSGAGDYNEQFF	TGCGCCAGCAGCTCGGGGGCAGGGGACTACAATGAGCAGTTCTTC
.	TRBJ1-5	.	TRBV9	CASSRTANQPQHF	TGTGCCAGCAGCCGAACTGCGAATCAGCCCCAGCATTTT